This T cell receptor beta chain derives from a study of blood T cell repertoires in COVID-19. Across the whole study: T cells, B-cell-depleted T cells, or PBMCs supplied cDNA or gDNA.

V gave up 6 bases and J gave up 7 bases; unmatched junction bases: 5. Looked up from germline, CDR1 is LNHDA and CDR2 is SQIVND (reference sequence). The CDR3 covers 12 residues. Original processing notes: Counts of nucleated cells, estimated from reference gene primer amplification, were obtained. Sequencing used immunoSEQ multiplex PCR; TCRdb keeps in-frame clones, though not all of them. V and J calls and clone size follow that table, whereas D and trimming were derived from the DNA. The sample shows 220,000 or so clones, around 87% of them seen only once. The sample comprised peripheral blood. This chain joins TRBV19 and TRBJ1-2; 7 positions agree with TRBD1. The receptor was isolated from a woman aged 45-65 years with COVID-19, enrolled during active disease. The chain's CDR3 is CASSLQGPGYTF. Here the CDR3 DNA reads TGTGCCAGTAGCCTACAGGGGCCTGGCTACACCTTC.